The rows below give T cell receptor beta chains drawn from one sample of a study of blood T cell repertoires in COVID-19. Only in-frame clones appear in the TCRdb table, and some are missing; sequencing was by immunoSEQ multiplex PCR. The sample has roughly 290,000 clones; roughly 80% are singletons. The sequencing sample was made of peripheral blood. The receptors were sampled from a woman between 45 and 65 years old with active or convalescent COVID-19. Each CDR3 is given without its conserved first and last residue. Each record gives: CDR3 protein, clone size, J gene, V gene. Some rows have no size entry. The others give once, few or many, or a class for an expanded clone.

ASSELGPWGPTGYT	few	TRBJ1-2	TRBV2
AGSEGRLGYEQY	NA	TRBJ2-7	TRBV7-2
ASSSGTADYGYT	NA	TRBJ1-2	TRBV5-5
ASSPSGGVGQPQH	NA	TRBJ1-5	TRBV5-1
ASSIPGQVAF	NA	TRBJ1-1	TRBV19
SARQGTNYGYT	NA	TRBJ1-2	TRBV29-1
ASSTTEGTYEQY	NA	TRBJ2-7	TRBV2
ASSDYSSYNEQF	once	TRBJ2-1	TRBV2
ASSPGGPKNIQY	NA	TRBJ2-4	TRBV5-1
ASSYSQAVAADTQY	NA	TRBJ2-3	TRBV6-5
ASSLLAGGLSSYNEQF	once	TRBJ2-1	TRBV28
ASSLEGLASYEQY	NA	TRBJ2-7	TRBV5-5
AWSVIWDRGTNTEAF	NA	TRBJ1-1	TRBV30
ATHLGQGYGYT	NA	TRBJ1-2	TRBV6-5
ASSRDYRYTGELF	NA	TRBJ2-2	TRBV4-1
AWSVRGSSNQPQH	NA	TRBJ1-5	TRBV30
ASSQVIAGTAGETQY	NA	TRBJ2-5	TRBV3-1/TRBV3-2
ASSEQGRGGYT	NA	TRBJ1-2	TRBV27
ASKTGYFSGANVLT	NA	TRBJ2-6	TRBV28
ASSVLGRVGDYSNQPQH	NA	TRBJ1-5	TRBV2
ASSQAGLDYNEQF	NA	TRBJ2-1	TRBV4-2
ASSVETGGVPAHGYT	NA	TRBJ1-2	TRBV9
ASSPIRGHEQY	few	TRBJ2-7	TRBV5-1
ASSWTATFRLVGYT	NA	TRBJ1-2	TRBV5-5
ASSPDPDRGLF	NA	TRBJ1-4	TRBV18
ARTSGRFTDTQY	NA	TRBJ2-3	TRBV24-1
ASSSTVQQGRNTEAF	NA	TRBJ1-1	TRBV7-8
ASSLKTGQGYHEQY	NA	TRBJ2-7	TRBV28
ASGPTGRYGYT	NA	TRBJ1-2	TRBV27
ASRPQGTGGYGYT	NA	TRBJ1-2	TRBV19
ASGSGSYTGELF	NA	TRBJ2-2	TRBV12-5
ASSPPGTSGLYNEQF	NA	TRBJ2-1	TRBV7-6
ASSLTGDAYNEQF	NA	TRBJ2-1	TRBV28
ASGSWPGYIQY	NA	TRBJ2-4	TRBV12-5
ATMGSGSLLYNEQF	NA	TRBJ2-1	TRBV28
ASSQSRASGDTGELF	NA	TRBJ2-2	TRBV4-1
ASTRSTESNQPQH	once	TRBJ1-5	TRBV19